This TCR beta chain was obtained from a study of control samples from healthy donors and cancer patients. Here immunoSEQ multiplex PCR was the method, and the copy in TCRdb shows in-frame clones only, minus some. This table holds about 130,000 clones, about 95% found once. Germline lookup yields CDR1 SGDLS and CDR2 YYNGEE. This CDR3 is built from 15 residues. V dropped 3 bases and J dropped 4 bases, with 16 bases sitting between them. The sequence came from a man in his fifties or sixties with colorectal cancer. Sequencing was done on a sample of PBMCs. The V and J genes are TRBV9 and TRBJ1-2; D not resolved. CDR3 sequence reads: CASSGDLTGLYGYTF. For the CDR3, the DNA is TGTGCCAGCAGCGGAGACCTCACGGGCCTCTATGGCTACACCTTC.